The 8 T cell receptor beta chains presented below share a single source sample, sequenced in a study of blood T cell repertoires in COVID-19. This table comes from immunoSEQ multiplex PCR, and its TCRdb copy is limited to in-frame clones, with some not included. Here the sample spans about 270,000 clones, 86% being singletons. Input material: peripheral blood. Source of these receptors: an elderly woman with COVID-19, enrolled during active disease.

The genes are TRBV11-2 and TRBJ2-4, with D perhaps matching TRBD2 (6 bases). The CDR3 covers 13 residues. Per germline, CDR1 SGHAT and CDR2 FQNNGV. V was clipped by 8 bases and J by 4 bases, with 12 bases between them. The CDR3 region has the DNA TGTGCCAGCGGAGGGGCAGTAAAAAACATTCAGTACTTC. Amino acid sequence: CASGGAVKNIQYF.

The chain links TRBV5-4 to TRBJ1-1; 9 bases fit TRBD1. V lost 7 bases, J lost 1 base, and 2 bases stayed unmatched. From germline, CDR1 is SGHNT and CDR2 YYREEE (reference sequence). The CDR3 has 13 residues. CDR3 residues: CASGTGSNTEAFF. The CDR3 DNA sequence: TGTGCCAGCGGGACAGGGTCGAACACTGAAGCTTTCTTT.

The genes are TRBV18 and TRBJ1-3; 7 nucleotides match TRBD1. Losses at the gene ends were 5 bases for V and 1 base for J; bases not matched to a gene: 8. Germline V gives CDR1 KGHSH, CDR2 LQKENI. CDR3 length: 16 residues. CDR3 protein: CASSSRTGRSGNTIYF. CDR3 in DNA: TGTGCCAGCTCATCCAGGACAGGCCGGTCTGGAAACACCATATATTTT.

The gene calls are TRBV13 and TRBJ2-3; possibly TRBD2 for D (5 bases). Trimming took 0 bases from V and 4 from J, leaving 20 bases between them. The CDR3 runs to 18 residues. From germline, CDR1 is PRHDT and CDR2 FYEKMQ (reference sequence). CDR3 loop: CASSLGRGPGIKADTQYF. The CDR3, as DNA: TGTGCCAGCAGCTTAGGCCGTGGTCCGGGGATCAAAGCAGATACGCAGTATTTT.

This clone was detected a few times. The genes are TRBV9 and TRBJ1-2, with TRBD1 as a possible D gene (6 bases). This CDR3 region has 15 residues. Germline V lookup: CDR1 SGDLS, CDR2 YYNGEE. V shed 4 bases and J shed 0 bases, with 13 bases lying between them. The CDR3 nucleotides read TGTGCCAGCAGCCCTACAGGGATTTCTAACTATGGCTACACCTTC. Protein: CASSPTGISNYGYTF.

This chain links TRBV2 with TRBJ2-5; 7 nucleotides align to TRBD2. The CDR3 has 13 residues. Germline trimming cut 7 bases from V and 3 bases from J; bases unmatched to any gene: 5. Looked up from germline, CDR1 is SNHLY and CDR2 is FYNNEI. DNA of the CDR3: TGTGCCAGCAACCGAGGGAGGGAAGAGACCCAGTACTTC. It encodes CASNRGREETQYF.

The genes are TRBV5-1 and TRBJ2-1; D possibly corresponds to TRBD1 (5 bases). With 0 bases removed from V and 6 bases from J, the gap between germline ends came to 7 bases. Germline lookup yields CDR1 SGHRS and CDR2 YFSETQ. The CDR3 is 13 residues long. The CDR3 reads CASSLGQTNEQFF. CDR3 nucleotide sequence: TGCGCCAGCAGCTTGGGACAGACCAATGAGCAGTTCTTC.

This chain links TRBV18 with TRBJ2-5; the match to TRBD1 covers 7 bases. CDR1 and CDR2 from the germline V gene are KGHSH and LQKENI. V lost 4 bases, J lost 1 base, and 6 bases stayed unmatched. The CDR3 loop spans 15 amino acids. The CDR3 nucleotides read TGTGCCAGCTCACTTCACAGGGGTTCCCAAGAGACCCAGTACTTC. Protein: CASSLHRGSQETQYF. Full variable domain (remainder filled in from reference TRBV18 and TRBJ2-5): NAGVMQNPRHLVRRRGQEARLRCSPMKGHSHVYWYRQLPEEGLKFMVYLQKENIIDESGMPKERFSAEFPKEGPSILRIQQVVRGDSAAYFCASSLHRGSQETQYFGPGTRLLVL.